The 21 T cell receptor beta chains below all came from one sample that was sequenced in a study of blood T cells in healthy people across ages. The use of a sample-barcoded 5' primer and a J-beta primer mix characterized a second PCR of 7 to 11 cycles. In TCRdb, the 5' RACE reads were re-called with MiXCR into one record per CDR3 protein. The sample lists 1,800,000 or so distinct CDR3 sequences; roughly two fifths were seen once. The sample comprised blood. These receptor sequences come from a human donor in good health.

The CDR3 is CSARHITDTQYF. In nucleotides, the CDR3 is TGCAGTGCTAGACACATCACAGATACGCAGTATTTT. The chain is built from TRBV20-1 and TRBJ2-3; D not resolved. Germline loops: CDR1 DFQATT, CDR2 SNEGSKA (reference sequence). This CDR3 comprises 12 residues. Trimming left V 2 bases short and J 2 bases short, with 5 bases between.

The V gene is TRBV7-2, the J gene TRBJ2-5; D perhaps matches TRBD2 (5 bases). Germline V gene data show CDR1 as SGHTA and CDR2 as FQGNSA. There are 14 residues in the CDR3. Between the trimmed V and J ends, which lost 9 bases and 5 bases, there was a span of 19 bases. CDR3: CASTPSTGTETQYF. CDR3 coding DNA: TGTGCCAGTACTCCATCTACGGGAACCGAGACCCAGTACTTC.

The chain combines TRBV11-1 with TRBJ2-7; D assignment may be TRBD1 or TRBD2 (5 bases each). The V end was cut by 5 bases, the J end by 3 bases, with 11 bases between. The CDR3 runs to 13 residues. The germline V gene encodes CDR1 SGHAT and CDR2 FQDESV (reference sequence). The CDR3 loop is CASSIRDDYEQYF. The CDR3 DNA follows: TGTGCCAGCAGCATTCGGGACGACTACGAGCAGTACTTC.

This clonotype was picked up a small number of times. The chain has TRBV2 and TRBJ1-2; 10 positions agree with TRBD1. The V gene end was trimmed by 5 bases and the J gene end by 6 bases; junction bases not matched to a gene: 6. Per the germline V gene, CDR1 is SNHLY and CDR2 is FYNNEI. This CDR3 region has 14 residues. In DNA, the CDR3 is TGTGCCAGCAGTCAGACAGGGGGCGAGCATGGCTACACCTTC. Amino acid sequence: CASSQTGGEHGYTF.

The chain recombines TRBV14 with TRBJ2-5; 7 nucleotides match TRBD1. This CDR3 has 16 residues. Germline CDR1 SGHDN, CDR2 FVKESK. J was trimmed by 0 bases and V by 4 bases; bases with no gene match: 8. The CDR3 is CASSLAGTEYQETQYF. The CDR3 DNA reads TGTGCCAGCAGCCTTGCCGGGACAGAATACCAAGAGACCCAGTACTTC.

The chain employs TRBV6-1 and TRBJ1-5; D perhaps matches TRBD1 (5 bases). Germline V gene data show CDR1 as MNHNS and CDR2 as SASEGT. There are 13 residues in the CDR3. Trimming pared 7 bases from V and 7 bases from J, leaving 14 bases between. In DNA form, the CDR3 reads TGTGCCAGCAAGACGGTTGGGGCCCAGCCCCAGCATTTT. This gives the protein CASKTVGAQPQHF.

The chain employs TRBV5-6 and TRBJ1-2, with 8 bases aligning to TRBD1. J was trimmed by 0 bases and V by 0 bases; bases with no gene match: 7. Germline V CDR1 and CDR2: SGHDT, YYEEEE. The CDR3 consists of 17 residues. Here the CDR3 reads CASSLGDRRTANYGYTF. As DNA, the CDR3 is TGTGCCAGCAGCTTGGGGGACAGGCGCACTGCTAACTATGGCTACACCTTC.

The chain couples TRBV4-3 to TRBJ1-4; tentative D call: TRBD1 (5 bases). This CDR3 spans 15 amino acids. V was clipped by 0 bases and J by 8 bases, with 13 bases between them. The germline CDR1 and CDR2 sequences are LGHNA and YSLEER. The CDR3 region has the DNA TGCGCCAGCAGCCAAGAAGGGAGGGAGGGGGAAAAACTGTTTTTT. Residues: CASSQEGREGEKLFF.

The rearrangement uses TRBV24-1 and TRBJ2-1; D is possibly TRBD2 (6 bases). Trimming left V 3 bases short and J 9 bases short, with 20 bases between. Germline values: CDR1 KGHDR, CDR2 SFDVKD. This CDR3 contains 16 residues. The CDR3 protein is CATSDLGGPSSVEQFF. In DNA, the CDR3 is TGTGCCACCAGTGATCTGGGGGGTCCATCCTCCGTTGAGCAGTTCTTC.

The chain carries TRBV4-1 and TRBJ1-1, with a tentative D call TRBD1 (6 bases). Trimming removed 1 base at V and 4 bases at J, with 16 bases between. The germline V gene has CDR1 MGHRA and CDR2 YSYEKL. This CDR3 is 16 amino acids long. The CDR3 is CASSQGTREGGTEAFF. The CDR3 DNA reads as TGCGCCAGCAGCCAAGGTACCCGTGAAGGGGGCACTGAAGCTTTCTTT.

The chain carries TRBV2 and TRBJ2-5; D not resolved. V was pared by 2 bases and J by 3 bases, with 19 bases between. This CDR3 comprises 17 residues. The V gene's germline CDR1 is SNHLY and CDR2 FYNNEI. The DNA of the CDR3 is TGTGCCAGCAGTGAATCCGAATTACTTAACGAAAAAGAGACCCAGTACTTC. It encodes CASSESELLNEKETQYF. Combining the CDR3 with reference TRBV2 and TRBJ2-5 gives the whole variable domain EPEVTQTPSHQVTQMGQEVILRCVPISNHLYFYWYRQILGQKVEFLVSFYNNEISEKSEIFDDQFSVERPDGSNFTLKIRSTKLEDSAMYFCASSESELLNEKETQYFGPGTRLLVL.

The chain uses TRBV12-3 or TRBV12-4 and TRBJ1-1, with 10 bases lining up with TRBD1. This CDR3 has 14 amino acids. The junction had 12 bases not matched to a gene; V was cut back by 7 bases and J by 10 bases. CDR3 protein: CASTPGQGRVGAFF. The CDR3 nucleotides are TGTGCCAGCACCCCGGGACAGGGGAGAGTCGGAGCTTTCTTT.

The genes are TRBV6-2 or TRBV6-3 and TRBJ2-7; 11 positions match TRBD2. The CDR3 runs 15 residues. V was clipped by 6 bases and J by 8 bases; unmatched bases: 12. Germline CDR1 and CDR2: MNHEY and SVGEGT. The CDR3 DNA is TGTGCCAGCAGCGAACCGGCTAGCGGGGGGCCAAAGCAGTACTTC. This gives the protein CASSEPASGGPKQYF.

The rearrangement joins TRBV7-2 to TRBJ2-1; 7 nucleotides match TRBD2. CDR3 length equals 16 residues. V trimming: 9 bases; J trimming: 13 bases; junction bases outside the gene matches: 24. Germline CDR1 SGHTA, CDR2 FQGNSA. The CDR3 nucleotides read TGTGCCAGTAGCCCATTAAGGACTAGAACGGGAGAGACCCAGTTCTTC. Translated, it gives CASSPLRTRTGETQFF.

The V and J genes are TRBV20-1 and TRBJ1-5; D gene uncertain. The CDR3 contains 13 residues. The V gene's germline CDR1 is DFQATT and CDR2 SNEGSKA (reference sequence). V gave up 6 bases and J gave up 5 bases, with 14 bases separating them. CDR3: CSAGRSGYQPQHF. CDR3 nucleotide sequence: TGCAGTGCCGGACGGTCCGGGTATCAGCCCCAGCATTTT.

The chain is built from TRBV12-3 or TRBV12-4 and TRBJ1-4, with D uncertain. The CDR3 contains 14 residues. Trimming shortened V by 3 bases and J by 12 bases, and 17 bases separated the two germline ends. Here the CDR3 DNA reads TGTGCCAGCAGTTTTGCTATAAGCGGGGAAGAACTGTTTTTT. This codes for CASSFAISGEELFF.

The CDR3 DNA follows: TGTGCCAGCGAGAGACAGGGGCGGGAGCAGTACTTC. This codes for CASERQGREQYF. The V call is TRBV6-1, the J call TRBJ2-7; TRBD1 matches at 8 bases. V lost 8 bases to trimming and J lost 7 bases; unmatched junction nucleotides: 7. This CDR3 is 12 amino acids long. CDR1 is MNHNS, CDR2 SASEGT, per germline.

This clonotype was seen ten or more times. The chain couples TRBV6-5 to TRBJ2-7; the D gene is possibly TRBD1 (6 bases). Germline CDR1 MNHEY, CDR2 SVGAGI. The CDR3 has 15 amino acids. V was pared by 0 bases and J by 2 bases, with 11 bases between. CDR3 coding DNA: TGTGCCAGCAGTTACTCGGCAGGGGCGCCCTACGAGCAGTACTTC. Protein sequence: CASSYSAGAPYEQYF.

This clonotype was seen at least ten times. The chain is built from TRBV7-9 and TRBJ2-6; 11 bases align to TRBD2. Germline loops: CDR1 SEHNR, CDR2 FQNEAQ (reference sequence). The CDR3 runs 19 residues. The junction had 5 bases not matched to a gene; V was cut back by 1 base and J by 0 bases. The CDR3, as DNA: TGTGCCAGCAGCTTAGGACTAGCGGGGATGGCCTCTGGGGCCAACGTCCTGACTTTC. It encodes CASSLGLAGMASGANVLTF.

This clonotype has more than one count but fewer than ten. V gene TRBV7-2 combines with J gene TRBJ2-3, with D possibly being TRBD1 or TRBD2 (7 bases each). CDR3 size: 15 residues. V dropped 4 bases and J dropped 2 bases, with 13 bases sitting between them. The germline V gene has CDR1 SGHTA and CDR2 FQGNSA. CDR3 nucleotides: TGTGCCAGCAGCTCAGGGGGGGGCCTCACAGATACGCAGTATTTT. It codes for CASSSGGGLTDTQYF.

This sequence joins TRBV7-2 and TRBJ1-1; possible D gene TRBD1, 6 bases. CDR1 and CDR2 (germline): SGHTA, FQGNSA. V was pared by 4 bases and J by 4 bases, with 16 bases between. CDR3 length: 15 amino acids. In DNA form, the CDR3 reads TGTGCCAGCAGCTCCCAAGGGACATTGACCACTGAAGCTTTCTTT. Protein product: CASSSQGTLTTEAFF.